This TCR beta chain was identified in a study of T cell changes during pregnancy in multiple sclerosis. Generated by immunoSEQ multiplex PCR, the TCRdb table keeps only in-frame clones and is missing some. This sample has 32,000 or so clones; approximately 90% occur once, and the top ten carry about 5.4%. The CDR3 runs to 16 residues. After removal of 0 bases from V and 8 bases from J, the junction contained 4 bases not matched to a gene. Germline V CDR1 and CDR2: SGHDN, FVKESK. This material consisted of CD8+ T cells from peripheral blood mononuclear cells, taken in the first trimester of pregnancy. The chain employs TRBV14 and TRBJ2-4; 13 bases are a match to TRBD2. This clonotype was obtained from a female donor with multiple sclerosis, enrolled in a pregnancy study. The CDR3, as DNA: TGTGCCAGCAGCCAAGAACTAGCGGGAGGGGAGGACATTCAGTACTTC. It encodes CASSQELAGGEDIQYF. The full variable domain, rest sourced from reference TRBV14 and TRBJ2-4, is EAGVTQFPSHSVIEKGQTVTLRCDPISGHDNLYWYRRVMGKEIKFLLHFVKESKQDESGMPNNRFLAERTGGTYSTLKVQPAELEDSGVYFCASSQELAGGEDIQYFGAGTRLSVL.